These T cell receptor beta chains were read from a single sample in a study of cytomegalovirus exposure and HLA in healthy donors. This table comes from immunoSEQ multiplex PCR, and its TCRdb copy is limited to in-frame clones, with some not included. Its listing shows about 99,000 clones. The sequencing sample was made of PBMCs. The receptors shown here come from a middle-aged man in good health and CMV-seronegative. CDR3s include the opening cysteine and the closing phenylalanine or tryptophan. A D gene is named only where the DNA matches it firmly.

v_gene	d_gene	j_gene	CDR3nt	CDR3aa
TRBV18	-	TRBJ1-1	TGTGCCAGCTCACCTTCCAGGGACACTGAAGCTTTCTTT	CASSPSRDTEAFF
TRBV5-1	TRBD2	TRBJ2-7	TGCGCCAGCAGCTTGGGGACGACTAGCGGGACAGCCTACGAGCAGTACTTC	CASSLGTTSGTAYEQYF
TRBV18	TRBD1	TRBJ2-1	TGTGCCAGCTCACCACCGAGCAGGGGGCGCAACAATGAGCAGTTCTTC	CASSPPSRGRNNEQFF
TRBV10-2	-	TRBJ1-6	TGCGCCAGCAGTGAGTACACCGTTTTCAATTCACCCCTCCACTTT	CASSEYTVFNSPLHF
TRBV2	-	TRBJ2-7	TGTGCCAGCAGCCCCGCGGGACCGCCGTACGAGCAGTACTTC	CASSPAGPPYEQYF
TRBV27	-	TRBJ2-7	TGTGCCAGCAGCTTCGCGACTAGTTCAACCTACGAGCAGTACTTC	CASSFATSSTYEQYF
TRBV10-3	-	TRBJ2-7	TGTGCCATCAGGCCCGGGCGGGGCGGCTACGAGCAGTACTTC	CAIRPGRGGYEQYF
TRBV5-4	TRBD2	TRBJ2-2	TGTGCCAGCAGCGGACTAGCGGGAGGGAGAGATACCGGGGAGCTGTTTTTT	CASSGLAGGRDTGELFF
TRBV6-4	TRBD2	TRBJ2-3	TGTGCCAGCAGTGACGTGGCTAGCGGGAGGACAGATACGCAGTATTTT	CASSDVASGRTDTQYF
TRBV6-1	TRBD1	TRBJ1-1	TGTGCCAGCGGGGACAGAATGAACACTGAAGCTTTCTTT	CASGDRMNTEAFF
TRBV19	TRBD1	TRBJ1-5	TGTGCCAGTAGTACCGACAGGGGGGATCAGCCCCAGCATTTT	CASSTDRGDQPQHF
TRBV5-1	TRBD1	TRBJ2-5	TGCGCCAGCAGCCCGGGACAGGGGGCGCTTGAGACCCAGTACTTC	CASSPGQGALETQYF
TRBV6-1	-	TRBJ1-6	TGTGCCAGCCGGACAGTCTATAATTCACCCCTCCACTTT	CASRTVYNSPLHF
TRBV19	TRBD2	TRBJ2-1	TGTGCCAGTAGTATTATTAGCGGGGGCCGGAATGAGCAGTTCTTC	CASSIISGGRNEQFF
TRBV7-9	-	TRBJ2-5	TGTGCCAGCAGCTTAGGACAGGGGAGGGGTCGGCAGTACTTC	CASSLGQGRGRQYF
TRBV18	TRBD1	TRBJ2-6	TGTGCCAGCTCGACAGGGAGCTCTGGGGCCAACGTCCTGACTTTC	CASSTGSSGANVLTF
TRBV4-1	-	TRBJ2-3	TGTGCCAGCAGCCCCCCCTTAGGGCAGGGTGCAGATACGCAGTATTTT	CASSPPLGQGADTQYF
TRBV5-1	TRBD1	TRBJ2-7	TGCGCCAGCAGCCGGGGACAGGGGGCCAACGAGCAGTACTTC	CASSRGQGANEQYF
TRBV7-2	TRBD1	TRBJ2-1	TGTGCCAGCAGAACCGGGACAGGGGGCTCCCCCTCCTACAATGAGCAGTTCTTC	CASRTGTGGSPSYNEQFF
TRBV19	-	TRBJ1-5	TGTGCCAGTATGGAGGGGACGGGCAATCAGCCCCAGCATTTT	CASMEGTGNQPQHF
TRBV19	TRBD1	TRBJ2-1	TGTGCCAGTTGGGGGACAGATTACAATGAGCAGTTCTTC	CASWGTDYNEQFF
TRBV28	TRBD1	TRBJ2-1	TGTGCCAGCAGGCCGGGACAGGGGTGGTATGAGCAGTTCTTC	CASRPGQGWYEQFF
TRBV5-6	TRBD2	TRBJ2-1	TGTGCCAGCATCGAACTAGCGGGAGGTTACAATGAGCAGTTCTTC	CASIELAGGYNEQFF
TRBV7-2	-	TRBJ1-5	TGTGCCAGCAGCCACAACGGGCAGGGGAGCAATCAGCCCCAGCATTTT	CASSHNGQGSNQPQHF
TRBV7-6	-	TRBJ2-3	TGTGCCAGCAGTTATACATCCAGGGACACAGATACGCAGTATTTT	CASSYTSRDTDTQYF
TRBV6-5	TRBD1	TRBJ2-2	TGTGCCAGCAGTTACTCCCAGGGGGCGAACACCGGGGAGCTGTTTTTT	CASSYSQGANTGELFF
TRBV5-1	-	TRBJ2-2	TGCGCCAGCAGCTCAAAGGGGGGGTCCGGGGAGCTGTTTTTT	CASSSKGGSGELFF
TRBV6-5	TRBD1	TRBJ2-1	TGTGCCAGCAGCTCGGGACAGGGGTCCTACAATGAGCAGTTCTTC	CASSSGQGSYNEQFF
TRBV2	TRBD1	TRBJ2-7	TGTGCCAGCAGTGAGGGACAGGGGCAGTACGAGCAGTACTTC	CASSEGQGQYEQYF
TRBV2	TRBD1	TRBJ2-6	TGTGCCAGCAGTGAAGCGTGGGGACAGGGGGCGCGATATTTATCCGGGGCCAACGTCCTGACTTTC	CASSEAWGQGARYLSGANVLTF
TRBV30	-	TRBJ1-5	TGTGCCGGCCAATGGGGGGGCAATCAGCCCCAGCATTTT	CAGQWGGNQPQHF
TRBV18	TRBD1	TRBJ1-1	TGTGCCAGCTCACCAGTCACAGGGGTAGCGAACACTGAAGCTTTCTTT	CASSPVTGVANTEAFF
TRBV7-9	TRBD1	TRBJ2-2	TGTGCCAGCAGCGAGGGACAGGGTATCCGGGAGCTGTTTTTT	CASSEGQGIRELFF
TRBV18	TRBD1	TRBJ2-7	TGTGCCAGCTCACCACCAACTTCCTCCGGGACAGGGGTCTACGAGCAGTACTTC	CASSPPTSSGTGVYEQYF
TRBV29-1	-	TRBJ2-1	TGCAGCGTTTGCCCCACGGGGTACAATGAGCAGTTCTTC	CSVCPTGYNEQFF
TRBV5-1	TRBD1	TRBJ1-2	TGCGCCAGCAGCCTCGGGACAGGGAACATTAACTATGGCTACACCTTC	CASSLGTGNINYGYTF
TRBV2	TRBD2	TRBJ2-1	TGTGCCAGCAAAGGACTAGCTTTAGCCTACAATGAGCAGTTCTTC	CASKGLALAYNEQFF
TRBV19	-	TRBJ2-2	TGTGCCAGTAGTATAACCGGGGCGAACACCGGGGAGCTGTTTTTT	CASSITGANTGELFF
TRBV6-5	-	TRBJ2-5	TGTGCCAGCAGCCGACGGGACTCCCAAGAGGCCCAGTACTTC	CASSRRDSQEAQYF
TRBV7-2	-	TRBJ2-1	TGTGCCAGCAGCTTGGCCGTCGGGGAGTATGAGCAGTTCTTC	CASSLAVGEYEQFF